This T cell receptor (beta chain) was captured in a study of blood T cell repertoires in COVID-19. Germline assignment: CDR1 SGDLS and CDR2 YYNGEE. CDR3 length: 18 residues. After removal of 4 bases from V and 3 bases from J, the junction contained 12 bases not matched to a gene. This clone occurred a few times. Measured with immunoSEQ multiplex PCR; TCRdb has only the in-frame clones, and not every one. The repertoire includes 130,000 or so clones, under 90% of them detected once, and more than 10% sits in the top ten. Sequenced: peripheral blood. The sequence came from a woman in her fifties or sixties with acute or convalescent COVID-19. This rearrangement joins TRBV9 to TRBJ2-2; 10 nucleotides agree with TRBD1. CDR3 nucleotides: TGTGCCAGCAGCCCCCGCATTGGGGGGACAGGGGACACCGGGGAGCTGTTTTTT. Protein sequence: CASSPRIGGTGDTGELFF. Full variable domain (remainder filled in from reference TRBV9 and TRBJ2-2): DSGVTQTPKHLITATGQRVTLRCSPRSGDLSVYWYQQSLDQGLQFLIQYYNGEERAKGNILERFSAQQFPDLHSELNLSSLELGDSALYFCASSPRIGGTGDTGELFFGEGSRLTVL.